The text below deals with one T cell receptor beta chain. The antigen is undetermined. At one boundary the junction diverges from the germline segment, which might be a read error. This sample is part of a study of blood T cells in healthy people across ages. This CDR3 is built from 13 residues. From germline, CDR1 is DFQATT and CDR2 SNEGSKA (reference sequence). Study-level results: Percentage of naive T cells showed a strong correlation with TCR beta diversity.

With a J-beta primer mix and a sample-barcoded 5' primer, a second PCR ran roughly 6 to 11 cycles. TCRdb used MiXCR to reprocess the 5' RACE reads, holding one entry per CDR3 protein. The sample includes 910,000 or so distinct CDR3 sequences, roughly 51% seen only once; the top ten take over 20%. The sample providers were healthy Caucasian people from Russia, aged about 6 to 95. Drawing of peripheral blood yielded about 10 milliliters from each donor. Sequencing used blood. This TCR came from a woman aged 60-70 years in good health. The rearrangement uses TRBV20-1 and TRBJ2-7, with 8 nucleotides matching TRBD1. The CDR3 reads CGASRGPNYEQYF. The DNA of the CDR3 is TGCGGTGCGTCCAGGGGGCCGAACTACGAGCAGTACTTC.